The present T cell receptor (beta chain) was sequenced within a study of identifying expanded T cells in peripheral blood. The study's findings and limits: Approximately two-week clone count variance significantly increased as total template count grew.

The repertoire was sequenced with immunoSEQ multiplex PCR; TCRdb's copy has only in-frame clones and lacks some. The repertoire holds approximately 90,000 clones, with roughly 90% as singletons. Comment on this clone: The antigen remains undetermined.

The germline V gene has CDR1 LGHNA and CDR2 YNFKEQ. This CDR3 region has 15 residues. J was trimmed by 6 bases and V by 0 bases; bases with no gene match: 4. No infections or other immune events were documented during collection. The chain is built from TRBV4-2 and TRBJ2-4; TRBD2 matches 8 bases. The source of this sequence is a person aged 18-70 years in good health. Sample: blood. Here the CDR3 reads CASSQDRLAGNIQYF. CDR3 DNA: TGTGCCAGCAGCCAAGATAGGCTAGCGGGAAACATTCAGTACTTC.